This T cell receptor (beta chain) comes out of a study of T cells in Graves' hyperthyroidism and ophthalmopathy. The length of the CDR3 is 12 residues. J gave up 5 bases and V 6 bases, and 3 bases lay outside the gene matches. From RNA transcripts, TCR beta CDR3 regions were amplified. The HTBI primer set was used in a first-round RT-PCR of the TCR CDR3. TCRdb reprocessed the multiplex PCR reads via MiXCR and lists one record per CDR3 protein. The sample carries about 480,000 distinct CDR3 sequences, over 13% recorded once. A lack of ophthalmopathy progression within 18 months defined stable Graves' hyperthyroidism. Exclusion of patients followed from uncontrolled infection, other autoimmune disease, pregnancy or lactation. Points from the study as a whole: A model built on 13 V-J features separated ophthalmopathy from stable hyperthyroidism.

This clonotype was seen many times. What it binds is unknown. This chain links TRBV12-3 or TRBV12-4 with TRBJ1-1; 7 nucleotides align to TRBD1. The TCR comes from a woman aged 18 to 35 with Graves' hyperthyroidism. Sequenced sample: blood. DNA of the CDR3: TGTGCCAGCAGGGAACAGGGGACTGAAGCTTTCTTT. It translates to CASREQGTEAFF.